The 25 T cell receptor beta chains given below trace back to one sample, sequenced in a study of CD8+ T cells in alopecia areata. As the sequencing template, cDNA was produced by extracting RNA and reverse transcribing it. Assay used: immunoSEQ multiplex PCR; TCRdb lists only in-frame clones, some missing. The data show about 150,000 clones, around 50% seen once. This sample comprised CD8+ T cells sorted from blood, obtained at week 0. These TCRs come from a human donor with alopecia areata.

Written as DNA, the CDR3 is TGTGCCAGCAGTTACCGGGGGTCCGGTGAGCAGTTCTTC. This sequence encodes CASSYRGSGEQFF. This chain links TRBV6-5 with TRBJ2-1; possibly TRBD2 for D (6 bases). V dropped 2 bases and J dropped 9 bases, with 11 bases sitting between them. The CDR3 consists of 13 residues. The germline CDR1 and CDR2 sequences are MNHEY and SVGAGI.

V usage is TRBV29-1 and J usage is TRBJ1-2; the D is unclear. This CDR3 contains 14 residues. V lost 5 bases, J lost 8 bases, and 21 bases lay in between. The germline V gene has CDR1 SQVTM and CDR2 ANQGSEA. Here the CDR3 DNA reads TGCAGCGTTTCTAGCCACGACGTCCCTAGGGGCTACACCTTC. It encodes CSVSSHDVPRGYTF.

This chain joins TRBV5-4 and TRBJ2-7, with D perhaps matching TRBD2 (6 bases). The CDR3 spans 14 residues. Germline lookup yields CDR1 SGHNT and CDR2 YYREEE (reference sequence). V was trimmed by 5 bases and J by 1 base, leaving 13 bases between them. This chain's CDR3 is CASSSGTGSYEQYF. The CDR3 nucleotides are TGTGCCAGCAGTTCCGGGACTGGTTCCTACGAGCAGTACTTC.

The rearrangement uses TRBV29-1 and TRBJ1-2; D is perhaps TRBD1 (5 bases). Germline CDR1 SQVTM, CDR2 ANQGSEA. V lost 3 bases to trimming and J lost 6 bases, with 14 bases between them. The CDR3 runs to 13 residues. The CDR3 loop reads CSVDFRGGNGYTF. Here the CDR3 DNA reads TGCAGCGTTGATTTCCGCGGGGGGAATGGCTACACCTTC.

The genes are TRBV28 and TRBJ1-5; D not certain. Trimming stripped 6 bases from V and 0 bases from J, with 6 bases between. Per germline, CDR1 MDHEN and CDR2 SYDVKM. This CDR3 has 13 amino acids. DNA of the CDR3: TGTGCCAGCAGGATTTATAGCAATCAGCCCCAGCATTTT. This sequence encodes CASRIYSNQPQHF.

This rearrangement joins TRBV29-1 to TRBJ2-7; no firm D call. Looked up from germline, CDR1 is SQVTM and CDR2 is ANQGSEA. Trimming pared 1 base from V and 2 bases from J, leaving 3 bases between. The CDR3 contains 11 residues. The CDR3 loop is CSVEGAYEQYF. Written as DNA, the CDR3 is TGCAGCGTTGAAGGGGCCTACGAGCAGTACTTC.

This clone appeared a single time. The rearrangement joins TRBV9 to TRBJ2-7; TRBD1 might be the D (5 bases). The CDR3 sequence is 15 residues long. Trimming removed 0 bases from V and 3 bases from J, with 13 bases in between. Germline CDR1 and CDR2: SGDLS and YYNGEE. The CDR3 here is CASSVAIGGHYEQYF. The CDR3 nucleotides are TGTGCCAGCAGCGTAGCTATTGGCGGACACTACGAGCAGTACTTC.

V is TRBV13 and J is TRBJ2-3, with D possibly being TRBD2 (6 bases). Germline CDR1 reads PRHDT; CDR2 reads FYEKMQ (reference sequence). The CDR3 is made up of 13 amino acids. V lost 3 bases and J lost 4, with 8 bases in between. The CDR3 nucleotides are TGTGCCAGCAGCTTGGGGGAGGCAGATACGCAGTATTTT. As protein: CASSLGEADTQYF.

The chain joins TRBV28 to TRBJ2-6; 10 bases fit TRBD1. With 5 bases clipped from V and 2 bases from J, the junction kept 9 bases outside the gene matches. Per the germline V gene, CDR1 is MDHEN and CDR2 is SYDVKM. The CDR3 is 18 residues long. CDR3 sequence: CASSTWDRGSAGANVLTF. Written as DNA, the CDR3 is TGTGCCAGCAGTACCTGGGACAGGGGATCAGCTGGGGCCAACGTCCTGACTTTC.

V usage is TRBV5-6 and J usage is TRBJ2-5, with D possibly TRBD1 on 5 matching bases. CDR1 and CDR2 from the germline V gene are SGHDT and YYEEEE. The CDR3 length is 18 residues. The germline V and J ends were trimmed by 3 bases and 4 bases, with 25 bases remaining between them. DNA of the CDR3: TGTGCCAGCAGCTCTTCGGTAGGGGTATACTTGGTCGGAGAGACCCAGTACTTC. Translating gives CASSSSVGVYLVGETQYF.

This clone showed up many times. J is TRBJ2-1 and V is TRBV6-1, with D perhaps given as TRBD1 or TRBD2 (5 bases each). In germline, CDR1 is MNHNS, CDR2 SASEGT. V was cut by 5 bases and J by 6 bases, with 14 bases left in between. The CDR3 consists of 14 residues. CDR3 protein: CASSYVGDPNEQFF. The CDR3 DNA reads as TGTGCCAGCAGTTATGTGGGGGATCCCAATGAGCAGTTCTTC.

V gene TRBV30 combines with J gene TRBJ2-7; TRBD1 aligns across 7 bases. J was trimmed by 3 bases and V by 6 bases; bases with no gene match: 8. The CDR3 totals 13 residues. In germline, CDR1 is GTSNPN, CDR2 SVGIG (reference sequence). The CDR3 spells CACDRQGNYEQYF. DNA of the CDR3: TGTGCCTGTGACAGACAGGGAAACTACGAGCAGTACTTC.

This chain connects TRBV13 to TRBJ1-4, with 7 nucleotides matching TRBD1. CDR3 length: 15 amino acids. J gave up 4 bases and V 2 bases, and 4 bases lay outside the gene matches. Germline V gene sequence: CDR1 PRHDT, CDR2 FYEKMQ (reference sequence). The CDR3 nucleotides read TGTGCCAGCAGCTTAAAGGGGGCTGATAATGAAAAACTGTTTTTT. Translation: CASSLKGADNEKLFF.

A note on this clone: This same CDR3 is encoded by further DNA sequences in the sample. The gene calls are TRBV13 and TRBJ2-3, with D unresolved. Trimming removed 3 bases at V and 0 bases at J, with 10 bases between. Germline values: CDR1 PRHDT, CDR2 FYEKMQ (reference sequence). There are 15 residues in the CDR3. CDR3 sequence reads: CASSLFSSSTDTQYF. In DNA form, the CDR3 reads TGTGCCAGCAGCTTGTTTTCTTCTAGCACAGATACGCAGTATTTT.

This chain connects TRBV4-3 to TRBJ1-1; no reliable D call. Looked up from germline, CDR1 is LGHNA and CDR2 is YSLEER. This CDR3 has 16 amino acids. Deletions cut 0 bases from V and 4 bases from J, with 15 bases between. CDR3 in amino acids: CASSQDYRVKSTEAFF. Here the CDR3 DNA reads TGCGCCAGCAGCCAAGATTATAGGGTGAAGTCCACTGAAGCTTTCTTT.

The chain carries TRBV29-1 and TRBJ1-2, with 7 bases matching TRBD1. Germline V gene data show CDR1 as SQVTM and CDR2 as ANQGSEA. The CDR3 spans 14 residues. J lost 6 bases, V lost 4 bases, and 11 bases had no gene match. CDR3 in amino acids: CSVGGGEWLDGYTF. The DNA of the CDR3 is TGCAGCGTTGGAGGGGGCGAGTGGCTAGATGGCTACACCTTC.

Written as DNA, the CDR3 is TGTGCCAGCAGCCTCCGGGACAGGGGGAACTCTGGGGCCAACGTCCTGACTTTC. Translation: CASSLRDRGNSGANVLTF. The chain links TRBV5-6 to TRBJ2-6, with 11 nucleotides matching TRBD1. CDR1 is SGHDT and CDR2 is YYEEEE in the germline V gene. Trimming took 4 bases from V and 0 from J; bases not matched to a gene: 6. The CDR3 totals 18 residues.

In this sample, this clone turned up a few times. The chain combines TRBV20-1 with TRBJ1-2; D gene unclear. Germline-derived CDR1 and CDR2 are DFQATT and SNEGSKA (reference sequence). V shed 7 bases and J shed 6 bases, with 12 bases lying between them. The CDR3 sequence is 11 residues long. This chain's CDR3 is CSVAGVDGYTF. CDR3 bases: TGCAGTGTCGCAGGCGTCGATGGCTACACCTTC.

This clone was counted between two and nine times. In DNA form, the CDR3 reads TGTGCTAGTGGTTCGGCTAGCGGGGGGGTATTCTACGAGCAGTACTTC. It codes for CASGSASGGVFYEQYF. V usage is TRBV12-5 and J usage is TRBJ2-7, with TRBD2 matching 12 bases. Germline CDR1 is LGHNT and CDR2 is FRNRAP. V was pared by 4 bases and J by 3 bases, with 7 bases of the junction left unmatched. The length of the CDR3 is 16 residues.

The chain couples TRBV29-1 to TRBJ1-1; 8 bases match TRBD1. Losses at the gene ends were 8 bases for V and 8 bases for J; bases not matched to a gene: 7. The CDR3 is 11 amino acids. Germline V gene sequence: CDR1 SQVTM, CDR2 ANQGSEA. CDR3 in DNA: TGCAGCCTTTATCAGGGGGCAGAAGCTTTCTTT. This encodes CSLYQGAEAFF.

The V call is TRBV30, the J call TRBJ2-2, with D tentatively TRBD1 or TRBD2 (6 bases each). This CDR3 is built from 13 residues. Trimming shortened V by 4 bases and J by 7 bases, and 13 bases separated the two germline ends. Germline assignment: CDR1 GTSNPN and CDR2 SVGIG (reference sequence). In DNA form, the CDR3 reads TGTGCCTGGATGTCCGGGGGCCGCGGGGAGCTGTTTTTT. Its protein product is CAWMSGGRGELFF.

The CDR3 is CASGLDSLPDYGYTF. For the CDR3, the DNA is TGTGCTAGTGGTTTGGATAGCCTCCCGGACTATGGCTACACCTTC. The V and J genes are TRBV12-5 and TRBJ1-2; no firm D call. Per the germline V gene, CDR1 is LGHNT and CDR2 is FRNRAP. The CDR3 runs to 15 residues. Trimming took 1 base from V and 3 from J, leaving 12 bases between them.

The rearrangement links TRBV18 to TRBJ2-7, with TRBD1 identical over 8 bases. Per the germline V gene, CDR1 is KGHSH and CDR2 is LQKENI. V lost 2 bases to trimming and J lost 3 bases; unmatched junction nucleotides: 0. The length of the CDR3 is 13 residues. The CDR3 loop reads CASSPGTGYEQYF. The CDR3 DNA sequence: TGTGCCAGCTCACCAGGGACAGGCTACGAGCAGTACTTC.

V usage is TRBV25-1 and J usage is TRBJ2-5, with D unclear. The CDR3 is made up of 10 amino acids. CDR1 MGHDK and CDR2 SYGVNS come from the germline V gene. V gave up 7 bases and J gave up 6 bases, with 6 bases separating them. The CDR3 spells CASMGKTQYF. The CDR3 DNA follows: TGTGCCAGCATGGGGAAGACCCAGTACTTC. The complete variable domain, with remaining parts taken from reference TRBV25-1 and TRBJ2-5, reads EADIYQTPRYLVIGTGKKITLECSQTMGHDKMYWYQQDPGMELHLIHYSYGVNSTEKGDLSSESTVSRIRTEHFPLTLESARPSHTSQYLCASMGKTQYFGPGTRLLVL.

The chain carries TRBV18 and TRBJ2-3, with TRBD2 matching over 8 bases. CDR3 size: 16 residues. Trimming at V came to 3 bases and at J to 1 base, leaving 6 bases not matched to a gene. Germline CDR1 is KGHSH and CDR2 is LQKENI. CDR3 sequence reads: CASSPPAGDRTDTQYF. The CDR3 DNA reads TGTGCCAGCTCACCCCCAGCGGGGGACCGCACAGATACGCAGTATTTT.